The 4 T cell receptor beta chains presented below share a single source sample, sequenced in a study of T cells after yellow fever vaccination. TCRdb reprocessed the 5' RACE reads with MiXCR, giving one entry per CDR3 protein. The repertoire holds 450,000 to 550,000 distinct CDR3 sequences, with less than 25% as singletons. The material sequenced was PBMCs, taken more than 20 days after the first yellow fever vaccination. These receptors were collected from a man between 18 and 35 years old who received the YFV17D yellow fever vaccine.

The chain carries TRBV7-2 and TRBJ1-4; 9 bases line up with TRBD1. V was clipped by 5 bases and J by 6 bases; unmatched bases: 4. This CDR3 contains 14 residues. The germline CDR1 and CDR2 sequences are SGHTA and FQGNSA. CDR3 sequence: CASSKTGGYEKLFF. DNA for the CDR3: TGTGCCAGCAGCAAGACAGGGGGGTATGAAAAACTGTTTTTT.

The chain is built from TRBV11-2 and TRBJ1-1; 9 bases agree with TRBD1. The CDR3 consists of 15 residues. Per germline, CDR1 SGHAT and CDR2 FQNNGV. V was pared by 6 bases and J by 0 bases, with 5 bases of the junction left unmatched. Here the CDR3 reads CASRFRDRVNTEAFF. CDR3 nucleotide sequence: TGTGCCAGCAGGTTCCGGGACAGGGTGAACACTGAAGCTTTCTTT.

This clonotype was recorded many times. CDR3 nucleotide sequence: TGTGCCAGCAGTGAAGCGCTTTTCACAGATACGCAGTATTTT. This codes for CASSEALFTDTQYF. The V and J genes are TRBV2 and TRBJ2-3; D gene unclear. CDR1 and CDR2 (germline): SNHLY, FYNNEI. Trimming removed 0 bases at V and 2 bases at J, with 6 bases between. The CDR3 has 14 residues.

Many counts were recorded for this clonotype. This chain uses TRBV5-1 with TRBJ2-7; a weak D match, TRBD1 (6 bases). Per the germline V gene, CDR1 is SGHRS and CDR2 is YFSETQ. The CDR3 totals 14 residues. Trimming removed 0 bases from V and 2 bases from J, with 9 bases in between. The CDR3 sequence: CASSLAGQTYEQYF. The CDR3, as DNA: TGCGCCAGCAGCTTGGCCGGACAGACCTACGAGCAGTACTTC.